The clone carrying this T cell receptor beta chain was counted between two and nine times. Its antigen is as yet unknown. TCR beta cDNA was reverse-transcribed from around 0.55 ug of total RNA. The reaction used a constant-region primer and ProtoScript II reverse transcriptase. Three nested multiplex PCR rounds, a slightly modified ARM-PCR, produced the libraries for TCR beta. TRBV1-TRBV30 forward primers paired with a C-beta reverse primer were used in the first two PCR rounds, which ran about 11 cycles each. MiXCR, applied by TCRdb to the multiplex PCR reads, yields one record per CDR3 protein. The table lists about 330,000 distinct CDR3 sequences, less than 75% of them singletons. This sample is part of a study of tumor-infiltrating lymphocytes in primary liver carcinoma. About the research overall: Tumors were staged T1-T3 N0M0 and measured 4.2 to 10 cm across. The study obtained roughly 3.5 to 7.13 million productive TCRbeta reads per sample, similar across tissue types. Study-level results: A significantly higher top-250-clone fraction was found in tumors than in blood (p = 0.039).

It was unsorted whole blood that yielded blood RNA, and germline DNA was also extracted. This CDR3 has 15 residues. V lost 5 bases to trimming and J lost 5 bases, with 17 bases between them. Germline CDR1 and CDR2: MGHDK and SYGVNS. The receptor was derived from a man aged 35-49 years with primary liver carcinoma and hepatitis B virus infection. The sequencing sample was made of peripheral blood. The genes are TRBV25-1 and TRBJ2-3; the D gene is possibly TRBD2 (6 bases). The CDR3 DNA is TGTGCCAGCAGTACGCGGGATTCTCTCGGAGATACGCAGTATTTT. Residues: CASSTRDSLGDTQYF.